The source of this T cell receptor beta chain is a study of cytomegalovirus exposure and HLA in healthy donors. For the study at large: A preliminary data release comprised around 85 million unique TCRs obtained from HLA-typed donors.

The table lists this clone with a few counts. Its antigen is not known. General study results and limits: Earlier findings revealed that most TCR beta V segments proved productive either about 90% or about 30% of the time. While the bulk of TCR sequences proved rare, some public TCRs turned up in many donors.

The CDR3 totals 13 residues. Trimming removed 5 bases at V and 5 bases at J, with 11 bases between. The germline V gene has CDR1 SGHNT and CDR2 YYREEE (reference sequence). Vbeta (60) and Jbeta (13) primers were used in the PCR. In the original analysis: Counted up in a later analysis, unique TCR beta chains came to roughly 80 million, with about 10 million shared. Repertoires were generated with immunoSEQ multiplex PCR, while TCRdb's copy carries only in-frame clones and drops some. From that table come the V and J calls and clone size; the DNA was used to work out D and trimming. The data show roughly 150,000 clones, around three quarters seen once.

The sample consisted of PBMCs. This sequence originates from a woman between 40 and 50 years old in good health and CMV-seronegative. V usage is TRBV5-4 and J usage is TRBJ2-1, with D possibly being TRBD1 (6 bases). CDR3 amino acids: CASRATGDNEQFF. For the CDR3, the DNA is TGTGCCAGCAGGGCGACAGGAGACAATGAGCAGTTCTTC.